This T cell receptor (beta chain) was observed in a study of blood T cell repertoires in COVID-19. Study-level information: The study drew acute and convalescent COVID-19 samples from the United States, Italy and Spain. T cells, B-cell-depleted T cells, or PBMCs provided the cDNA or gDNA that served as material.

Profiling relied on immunoSEQ multiplex PCR, and the TCRdb table lists in-frame clones only, not all of them. The sample lists 90,000 to 110,000 clones; roughly 85% were seen once. Sample: peripheral blood. This TCR was recovered from a man aged 50 to 59 with acute or convalescent COVID-19.

CDR3 region: CASSWGGNLNTGELFF. DNA for the CDR3: TGTGCCAGCAGCTGGGGGGGTAATCTGAACACCGGGGAGCTGTTTTTT. The rearrangement joins TRBV6-2 or TRBV6-3 to TRBJ2-2; 7 bases align to TRBD2. The CDR3 is made up of 16 amino acids. J gave up 1 base and V 6 bases, and 8 bases lay outside the gene matches. Germline V gene sequence: CDR1 MNHEY, CDR2 SVGEGT.